The clone carrying this TCR beta chain was seen at least ten times. What it binds is not known. Construction of the TCR beta libraries employed iRepertoire HTBI primers in conjunction with Arm-PCR of CDR3 regions. A single record per CDR3 protein comes from TCRdb applying MiXCR to the multiplex PCR reads. Of 530,000 or so distinct CDR3 sequences detected, around an eighth appear once; the ten largest clones hold under 10%. The sample originates from a study of regulatory T cells in long-lasting Graves disease. General observations from the study: Researchers examined only peripheral blood and not thyroid tissue. Favoring TRBV28, TRBJ1-2 and TRBJ2-5 was a feature seen in persistent disease.

The time point: newly diagnosed GD, antithyroid drugs for less than 3 months. The TCR library used RNA extracted from PBMCs. This CDR3 has 14 residues. Looked up from germline, CDR1 is MNHNS and CDR2 is SASEGT. The V gene end was trimmed by 6 bases and the J gene end by 10 bases; junction bases not matched to a gene: 9. This sample was also put to use in a study of T cells in Graves' hyperthyroidism and ophthalmopathy.

The source was peripheral blood mononuclear cells (PBMCs), collected at new diagnosis, from a patient treated with antithyroid drugs. V is TRBV6-1 and J is TRBJ2-1; 10 positions match TRBD2. This TCR was sampled from a young man with Graves disease. The CDR3 region is CASSRGTSGKEQFF. DNA for the CDR3: TGTGCCAGCAGCCGGGGTACTAGCGGGAAAGAGCAGTTCTTC.